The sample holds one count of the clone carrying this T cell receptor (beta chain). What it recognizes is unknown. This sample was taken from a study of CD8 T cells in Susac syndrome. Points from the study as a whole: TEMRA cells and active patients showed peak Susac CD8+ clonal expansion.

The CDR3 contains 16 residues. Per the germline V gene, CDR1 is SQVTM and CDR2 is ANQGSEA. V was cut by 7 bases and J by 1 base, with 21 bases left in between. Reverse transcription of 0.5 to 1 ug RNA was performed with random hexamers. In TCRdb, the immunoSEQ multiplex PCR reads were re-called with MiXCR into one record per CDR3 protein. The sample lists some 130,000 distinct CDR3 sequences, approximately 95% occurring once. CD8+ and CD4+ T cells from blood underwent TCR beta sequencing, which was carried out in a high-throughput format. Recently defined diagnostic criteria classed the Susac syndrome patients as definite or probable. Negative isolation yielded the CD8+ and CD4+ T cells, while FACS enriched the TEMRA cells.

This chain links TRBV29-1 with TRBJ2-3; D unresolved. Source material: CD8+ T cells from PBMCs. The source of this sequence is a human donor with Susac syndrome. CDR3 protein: CSAYQSLPSGTDTQYF. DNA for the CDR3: TGCAGCGCCTATCAGAGCCTACCTTCGGGCACAGATACGCAGTATTTT.